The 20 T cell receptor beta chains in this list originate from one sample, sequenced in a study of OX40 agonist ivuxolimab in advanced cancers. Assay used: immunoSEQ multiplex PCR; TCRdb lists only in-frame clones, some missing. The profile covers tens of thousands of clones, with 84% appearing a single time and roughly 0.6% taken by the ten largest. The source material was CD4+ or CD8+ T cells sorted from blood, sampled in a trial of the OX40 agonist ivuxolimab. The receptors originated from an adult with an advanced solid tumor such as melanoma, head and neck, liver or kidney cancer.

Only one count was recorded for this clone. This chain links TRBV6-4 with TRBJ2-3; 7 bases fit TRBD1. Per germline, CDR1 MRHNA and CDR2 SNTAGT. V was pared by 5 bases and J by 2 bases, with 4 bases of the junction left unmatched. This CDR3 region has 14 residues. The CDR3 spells CASSRDSDTDTQYF. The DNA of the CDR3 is TGTGCCAGCAGTAGGGACAGCGACACAGATACGCAGTATTTT.

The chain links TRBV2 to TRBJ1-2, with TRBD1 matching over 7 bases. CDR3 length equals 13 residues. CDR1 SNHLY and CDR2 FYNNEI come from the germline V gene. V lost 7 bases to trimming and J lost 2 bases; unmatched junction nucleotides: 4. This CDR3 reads CASNLQGNYGYTF. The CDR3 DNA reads TGTGCCAGCAATCTACAGGGGAACTATGGCTACACCTTC. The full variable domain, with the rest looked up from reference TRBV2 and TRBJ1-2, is EPEVTQTPSHQVTQMGQEVILRCVPISNHLYFYWYRQILGQKVEFLVSFYNNEISEKSEIFDDQFSVERPDGSNFTLKIRSTKLEDSAMYFCASNLQGNYGYTFGSGTRLTVV.

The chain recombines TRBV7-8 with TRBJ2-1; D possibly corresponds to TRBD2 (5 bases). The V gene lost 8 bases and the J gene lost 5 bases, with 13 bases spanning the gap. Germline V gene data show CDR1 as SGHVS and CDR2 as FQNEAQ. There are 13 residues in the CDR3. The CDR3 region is CASCTAANNEQFF. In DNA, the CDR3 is TGTGCCAGCTGTACAGCGGCAAACAATGAGCAGTTCTTC.

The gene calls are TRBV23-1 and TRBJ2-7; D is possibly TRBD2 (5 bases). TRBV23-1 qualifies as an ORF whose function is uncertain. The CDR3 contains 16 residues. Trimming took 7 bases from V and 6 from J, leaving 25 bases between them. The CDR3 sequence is CASTDSRAWASSEQYF. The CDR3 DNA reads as TGCGCCAGCACCGACTCGAGGGCCTGGGCTAGCTCCGAGCAGTACTTC.

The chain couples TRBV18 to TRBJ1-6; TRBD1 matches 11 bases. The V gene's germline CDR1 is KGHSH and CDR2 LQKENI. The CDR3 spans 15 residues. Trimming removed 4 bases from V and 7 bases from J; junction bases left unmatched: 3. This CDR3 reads CASSRDRGANSPLHF. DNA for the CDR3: TGTGCCAGCTCACGGGACAGGGGGGCGAATTCACCCCTCCACTTT.

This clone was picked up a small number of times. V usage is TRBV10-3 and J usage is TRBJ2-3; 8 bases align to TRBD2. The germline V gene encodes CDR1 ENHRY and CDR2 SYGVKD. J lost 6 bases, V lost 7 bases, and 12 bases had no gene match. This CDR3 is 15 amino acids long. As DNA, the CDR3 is TGTGCCATCACGGGGGTCGCGGGAGGAGAGGATACGCAGTATTTT. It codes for CAITGVAGGEDTQYF.

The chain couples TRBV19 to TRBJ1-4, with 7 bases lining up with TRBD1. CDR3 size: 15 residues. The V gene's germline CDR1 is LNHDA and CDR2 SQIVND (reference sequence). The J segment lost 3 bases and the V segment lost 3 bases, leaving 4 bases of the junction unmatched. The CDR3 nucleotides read TGTGCCAGTAGTATGATGGGACAGTCTAATGAAAAACTGTTTTTT. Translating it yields CASSMMGQSNEKLFF.

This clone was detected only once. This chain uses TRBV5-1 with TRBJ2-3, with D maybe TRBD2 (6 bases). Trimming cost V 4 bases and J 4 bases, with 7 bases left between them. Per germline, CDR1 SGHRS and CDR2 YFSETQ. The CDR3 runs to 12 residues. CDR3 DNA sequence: TGCGCCAGCAGCCCGGGGGCAGATACGCAGTATTTT. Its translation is CASSPGADTQYF.

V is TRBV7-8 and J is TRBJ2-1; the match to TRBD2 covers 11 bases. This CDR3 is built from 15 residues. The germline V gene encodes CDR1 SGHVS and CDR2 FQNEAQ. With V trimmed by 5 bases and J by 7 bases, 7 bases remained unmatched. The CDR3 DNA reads TGTGCCAGCAGCGCCCGACTAGCGGGATTTAATGAGCAGTTCTTC. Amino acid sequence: CASSARLAGFNEQFF. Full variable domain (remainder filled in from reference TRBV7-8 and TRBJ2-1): GAGVSQSPRYKVAKRGQDVALRCDPISGHVSLFWYQQALGQGPEFLTYFQNEAQLDKSGLPSDRFFAERPEGSVSTLKIQRTQQEDSAVYLCASSARLAGFNEQFFGPGTRLTVL.

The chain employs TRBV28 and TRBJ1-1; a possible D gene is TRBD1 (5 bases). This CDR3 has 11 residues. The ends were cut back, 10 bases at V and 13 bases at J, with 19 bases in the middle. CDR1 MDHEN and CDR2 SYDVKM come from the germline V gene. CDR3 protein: CATDSGRSVFF. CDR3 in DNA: TGTGCCACCGACTCGGGACGGTCAGTTTTCTTT.

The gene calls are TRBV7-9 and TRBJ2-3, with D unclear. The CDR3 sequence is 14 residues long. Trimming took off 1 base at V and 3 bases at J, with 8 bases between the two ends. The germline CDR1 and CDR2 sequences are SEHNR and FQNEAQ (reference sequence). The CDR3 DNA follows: TGTGCCAGCAGCTTAGAGGCAGCGACAGATACGCAGTATTTT. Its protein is CASSLEAATDTQYF.

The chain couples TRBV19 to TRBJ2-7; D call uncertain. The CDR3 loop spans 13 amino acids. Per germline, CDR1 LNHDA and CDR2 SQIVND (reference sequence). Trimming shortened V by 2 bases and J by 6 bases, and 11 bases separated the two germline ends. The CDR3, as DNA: TGTGCCAGTAGTATACCTCTTGGTTCCGAGCAGTACTTC. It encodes CASSIPLGSEQYF.

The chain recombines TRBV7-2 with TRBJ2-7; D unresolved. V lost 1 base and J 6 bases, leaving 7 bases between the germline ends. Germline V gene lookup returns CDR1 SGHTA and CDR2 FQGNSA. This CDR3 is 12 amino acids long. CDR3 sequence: CASSLEWGEQYF. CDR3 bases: TGTGCCAGCAGCTTAGAGTGGGGCGAGCAGTACTTC. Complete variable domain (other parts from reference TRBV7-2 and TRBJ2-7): GAGVSQSPSNKVTEKGKDVELRCDPISGHTALYWYRQSLGQGLEFLIYFQGNSAPDKSGLPSDRFSAERTGGSVSTLTIQRTQQEDSAVYLCASSLEWGEQYFGPGTRLTVT.

The CDR3 loop reads CATSREVTGLAGELFF. In nucleotides, the CDR3 is TGTGCCACCAGCAGAGAAGTGACAGGACTTGCCGGGGAGCTGTTTTTT. This rearrangement joins TRBV15 to TRBJ2-2, with D possibly TRBD1 on 6 matching bases. The germline V gene has CDR1 LNHNV and CDR2 YYDKDF (reference sequence). This CDR3 has 16 amino acids. Trimming shortened V by 0 bases and J by 6 bases, and 14 bases separated the two germline ends.

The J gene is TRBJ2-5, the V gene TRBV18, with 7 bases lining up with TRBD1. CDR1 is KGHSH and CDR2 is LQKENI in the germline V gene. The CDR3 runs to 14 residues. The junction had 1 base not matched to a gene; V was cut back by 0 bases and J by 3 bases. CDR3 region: CASSPPGTEETQYF. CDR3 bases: TGTGCCAGCTCACCACCGGGGACAGAAGAGACCCAGTACTTC.

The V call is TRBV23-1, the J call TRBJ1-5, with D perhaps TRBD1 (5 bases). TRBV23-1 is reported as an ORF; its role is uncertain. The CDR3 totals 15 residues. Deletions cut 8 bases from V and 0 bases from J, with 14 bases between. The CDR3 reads CASRPGSYSNQPQHF. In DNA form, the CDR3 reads TGCGCCAGCCGCCCAGGGTCCTATAGCAATCAGCCCCAGCATTTT.

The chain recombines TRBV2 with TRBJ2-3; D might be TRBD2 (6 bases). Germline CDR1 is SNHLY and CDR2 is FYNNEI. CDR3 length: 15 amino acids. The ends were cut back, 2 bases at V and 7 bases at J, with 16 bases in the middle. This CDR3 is CASSERGTGLNTQYF. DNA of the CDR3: TGTGCCAGCAGTGAACGGGGGACCGGATTGAATACGCAGTATTTT.

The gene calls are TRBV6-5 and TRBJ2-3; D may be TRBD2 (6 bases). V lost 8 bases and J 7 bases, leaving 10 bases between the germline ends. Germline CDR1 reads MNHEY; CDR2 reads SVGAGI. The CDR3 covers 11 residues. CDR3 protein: CASLRGNTQYF. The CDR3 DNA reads TGTGCCAGCCTCCGGGGGAATACGCAGTATTTT.

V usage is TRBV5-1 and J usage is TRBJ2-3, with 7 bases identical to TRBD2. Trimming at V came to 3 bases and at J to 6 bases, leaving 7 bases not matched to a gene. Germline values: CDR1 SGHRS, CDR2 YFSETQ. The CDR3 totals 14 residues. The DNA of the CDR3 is TGCGCCAGCAGCTCCTACGCCGGGAGGGATACGCAGTATTTT. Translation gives CASSSYAGRDTQYF.

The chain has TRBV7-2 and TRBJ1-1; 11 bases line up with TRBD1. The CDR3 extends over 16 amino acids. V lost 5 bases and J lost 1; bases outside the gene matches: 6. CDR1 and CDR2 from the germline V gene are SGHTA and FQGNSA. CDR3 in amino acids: CASSDGQGAWNTEAFF. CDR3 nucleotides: TGTGCCAGCAGCGACGGACAGGGGGCTTGGAACACTGAAGCTTTCTTT.